This paragraph reports one T cell receptor beta chain. This record belongs to a study of OX40 agonist ivuxolimab in advanced cancers. Assay used: immunoSEQ multiplex PCR; TCRdb lists only in-frame clones, some missing. The data hold approximately 120,000 clones, with roughly 90% observed a single time. With 0 bases removed from V and 5 bases from J, the gap between germline ends came to 8 bases. The CDR3 consists of 13 residues. Germline loops: CDR1 SGHRS, CDR2 YFSETQ. The sample was CD4+ or CD8+ T cells sorted from blood, taken in a trial of the OX40 agonist ivuxolimab. The TCR comes from an adult with an advanced solid tumor such as melanoma, head and neck, liver or kidney cancer. V gene TRBV5-1 combines with J gene TRBJ2-5; D gene unclear. The CDR3 coding sequence is TGCGCCAGCAGCTTGGACCCCAGTGAGACCCAGTACTTC. Translated, it gives CASSLDPSETQYF.